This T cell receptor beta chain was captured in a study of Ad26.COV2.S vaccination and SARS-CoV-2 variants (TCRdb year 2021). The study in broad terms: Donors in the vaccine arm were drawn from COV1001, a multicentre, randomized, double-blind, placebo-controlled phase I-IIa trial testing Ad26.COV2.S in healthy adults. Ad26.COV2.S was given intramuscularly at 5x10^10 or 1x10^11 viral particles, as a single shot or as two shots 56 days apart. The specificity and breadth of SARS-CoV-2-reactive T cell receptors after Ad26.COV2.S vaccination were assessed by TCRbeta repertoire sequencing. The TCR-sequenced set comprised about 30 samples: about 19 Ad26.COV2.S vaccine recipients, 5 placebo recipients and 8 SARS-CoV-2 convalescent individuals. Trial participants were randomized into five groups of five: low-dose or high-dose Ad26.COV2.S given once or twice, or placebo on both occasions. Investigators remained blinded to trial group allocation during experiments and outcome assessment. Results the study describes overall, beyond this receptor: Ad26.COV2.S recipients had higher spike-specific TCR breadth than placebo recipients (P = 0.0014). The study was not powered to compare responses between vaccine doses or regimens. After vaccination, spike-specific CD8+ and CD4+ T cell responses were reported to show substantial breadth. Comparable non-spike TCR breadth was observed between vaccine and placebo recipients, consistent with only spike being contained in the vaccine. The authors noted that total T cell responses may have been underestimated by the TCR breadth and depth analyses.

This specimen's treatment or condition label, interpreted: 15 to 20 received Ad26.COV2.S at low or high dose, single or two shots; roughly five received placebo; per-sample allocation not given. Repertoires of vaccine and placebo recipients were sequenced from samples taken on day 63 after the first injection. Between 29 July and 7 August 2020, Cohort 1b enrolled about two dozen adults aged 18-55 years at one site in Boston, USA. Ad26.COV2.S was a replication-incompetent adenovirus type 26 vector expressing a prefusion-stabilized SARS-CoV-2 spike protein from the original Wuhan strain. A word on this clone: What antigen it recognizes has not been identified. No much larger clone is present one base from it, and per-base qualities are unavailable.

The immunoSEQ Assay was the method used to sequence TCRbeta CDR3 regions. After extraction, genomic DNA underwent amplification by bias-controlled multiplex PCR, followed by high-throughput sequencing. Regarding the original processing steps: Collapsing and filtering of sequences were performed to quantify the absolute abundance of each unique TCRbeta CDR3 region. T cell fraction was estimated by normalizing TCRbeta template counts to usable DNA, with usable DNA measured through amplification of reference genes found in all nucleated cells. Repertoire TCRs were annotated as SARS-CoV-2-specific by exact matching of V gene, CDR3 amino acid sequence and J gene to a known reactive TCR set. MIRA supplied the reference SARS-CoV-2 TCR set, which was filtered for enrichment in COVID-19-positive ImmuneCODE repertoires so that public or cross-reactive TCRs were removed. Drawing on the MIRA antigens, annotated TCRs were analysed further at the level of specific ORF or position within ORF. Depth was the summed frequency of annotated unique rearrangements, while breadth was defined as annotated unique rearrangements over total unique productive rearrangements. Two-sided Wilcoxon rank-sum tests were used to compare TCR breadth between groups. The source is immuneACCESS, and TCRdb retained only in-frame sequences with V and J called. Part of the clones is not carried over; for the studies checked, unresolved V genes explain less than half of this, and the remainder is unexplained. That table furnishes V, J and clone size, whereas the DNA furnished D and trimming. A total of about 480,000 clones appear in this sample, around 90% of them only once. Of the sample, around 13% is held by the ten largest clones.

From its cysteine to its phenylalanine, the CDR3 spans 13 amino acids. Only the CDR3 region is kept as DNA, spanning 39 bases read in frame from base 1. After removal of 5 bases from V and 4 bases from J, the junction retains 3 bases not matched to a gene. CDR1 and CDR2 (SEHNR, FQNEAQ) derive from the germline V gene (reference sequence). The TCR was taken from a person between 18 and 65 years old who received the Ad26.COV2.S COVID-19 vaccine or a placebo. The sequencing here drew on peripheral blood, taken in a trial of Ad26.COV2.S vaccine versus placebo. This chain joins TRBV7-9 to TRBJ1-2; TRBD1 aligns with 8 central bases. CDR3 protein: CASSADRAYGYTF. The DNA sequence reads TGTGCCAGCAGCGCGGACAGGGCCTATGGCTACACCTTC. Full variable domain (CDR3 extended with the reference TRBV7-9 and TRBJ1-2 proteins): DTGVSQNPRHKITKRGQNVTFRCDPISEHNRLYWYRQTLGQGPEFLTYFQNEAQLEKSRLLSDRFSAERPKGSFSTLEIQRTEQGDSAMYLCASSADRAYGYTFGSGTRLTVV.